The clone carrying this TCR beta chain was recorded once. This table comes from immunoSEQ multiplex PCR, and its TCRdb copy is limited to in-frame clones, with some not included. Of 70,000 to 80,000 clones listed, roughly nine tenths were seen once; the top ten hold more than 15%. CDR3 length: 18 amino acids. Trimming took 3 bases from V and 3 from J; bases not matched to a gene: 15. The germline CDR1 and CDR2 sequences are SEHNR and FQNEAQ (reference sequence). This entry comes from a study of blood T cell repertoires in COVID-19. The chain employs TRBV7-9 and TRBJ2-7; the match to TRBD1 covers 9 bases. Material: peripheral blood. This TCR was sampled from an elderly man in a cohort sampled during active COVID-19. CDR3 bases: TGTGCCAGCAGCTTGGGGTCCCTGGTCCGGGACAGGGACTACGAGCAGTACTTC. This sequence encodes CASSLGSLVRDRDYEQYF.